A single sample is the source of the 28 T cell receptor beta chains below, sequenced in a study of cytomegalovirus exposure and HLA in healthy donors. 60 Vbeta and 13 Jbeta primers were used in PCR. Clones were read by immunoSEQ multiplex PCR, and TCRdb kept only the in-frame ones, dropping some. Among 100,000 to 120,000 clones listed, around four fifths were seen once. What was sequenced was PBMCs. The receptors here all came from a woman aged 35 to 49 in good health and CMV-seropositive.

CDR3: CASSLAPGISEQYF. DNA of the CDR3: TGTGCCAGCAGCTTAGCTCCAGGGATAAGCGAGCAGTACTTC. The V call is TRBV7-9, the J call TRBJ2-7, with TRBD1 as a possible D gene (5 bases). Germline CDR1 reads SEHNR; CDR2 reads FQNEAQ (reference sequence). There are 14 residues in the CDR3. Trimming took off 0 bases at V and 6 bases at J, with 12 bases between the two ends.

This clone has a handful of counts. The CDR3 DNA sequence: TGTGCCAGCAGCCTAGGGGGCGGACAGGGTCGGTTTGGCTACACCTTC. It yields the protein CASSLGGGQGRFGYTF. The rearrangement joins TRBV11-3 to TRBJ1-2; 8 bases align to TRBD1. With V trimmed by 5 bases and J by 7 bases, 15 bases remained unmatched. The CDR3 runs to 16 residues. Germline V gene lookup returns CDR1 SGHNT and CDR2 YENEEA.

As regards this clone: The junction departs from the called germline gene at one end, perhaps through a read error. This sequence joins TRBV7-8 and TRBJ2-3; 8 positions match TRBD2. CDR1 is SGHVS, CDR2 FQNEAQ, per germline. This CDR3 contains 17 residues. The CDR3 DNA follows: TGTGCCGGCAGCCATAGTCGCCTAGCGGGCCCCCCAGATACGCAGTATTTT. The encoded protein is CAGSHSRLAGPPDTQYF.

This chain joins TRBV28 and TRBJ1-2; 7 nucleotides match TRBD1. The CDR3 totals 14 residues. Germline CDR1 and CDR2: MDHEN and SYDVKM. Germline trimming cut 3 bases from V and 7 bases from J; bases unmatched to any gene: 8. CDR3 residues: CASSFVTWTGGYTF. In DNA form, the CDR3 reads TGTGCCAGCAGTTTCGTTACTTGGACAGGTGGCTACACCTTC.

J is TRBJ2-1 and V is TRBV9; D not resolved. There are 12 residues in the CDR3. In germline, CDR1 is SGDLS, CDR2 YYNGEE. The V end lost 2 bases, the J end lost 4 bases, and 4 bases lay between the germline ends. The CDR3 sequence: CASSVGYNEQFF. The CDR3, as DNA: TGTGCCAGCAGCGTCGGGTACAATGAGCAGTTCTTC. Supplemented by reference TRBV9 and TRBJ2-1, the full variable domain reads DSGVTQTPKHLITATGQRVTLRCSPRSGDLSVYWYQQSLDQGLQFLIQYYNGEERAKGNILERFSAQQFPDLHSELNLSSLELGDSALYFCASSVGYNEQFFGPGTRLTVL.

This sequence joins TRBV4-1 and TRBJ1-1; the match to TRBD1 covers 8 bases. The CDR3 loop spans 14 amino acids. V dropped 3 bases and J dropped 4; count of bases not matched to a gene: 4. The germline V gene has CDR1 MGHRA and CDR2 YSYEKL. CDR3: CASSQDRETTEAFF. The CDR3 nucleotides read TGCGCCAGCAGCCAGGACAGGGAAACCACTGAAGCTTTCTTT.

This rearrangement joins TRBV29-1 to TRBJ2-1; the match to TRBD2 covers 9 bases. From germline, CDR1 is SQVTM and CDR2 ANQGSEA. V lost 4 bases to trimming and J lost 7 bases; unmatched junction nucleotides: 8. CDR3 length: 14 residues. The CDR3 DNA reads as TGCAGCGTTGTGGGGCGGGAGGGTTGGAATGAGCAGTTCTTC. Residues: CSVVGREGWNEQFF.

The chain links TRBV11-3 to TRBJ2-5; 15 nucleotides match TRBD2. This CDR3 is 17 amino acids long. V lost 5 bases and J lost 0; bases outside the gene matches: 4. Germline V gene lookup returns CDR1 SGHNT and CDR2 YENEEA. The DNA of the CDR3 is TGTGCCAGCAGCCTGGGACTAGCGGGAGGATACCAAGAGACCCAGTACTTC. Residues: CASSLGLAGGYQETQYF.

This chain connects TRBV28 to TRBJ2-4; TRBD1 aligns across 7 bases. Germline values: CDR1 MDHEN, CDR2 SYDVKM. CDR3 size: 15 residues. Trimming took 10 bases from V and 7 from J; bases not matched to a gene: 16. CDR3 bases: TGTGCCACACAAGTCAAGTTTACAGGGGTCAACATTCAGTACTTC. Protein sequence: CATQVKFTGVNIQYF.

The V call is TRBV9, the J call TRBJ2-3, with a weak D call TRBD2 (5 bases). This CDR3 is 12 amino acids long. V was shortened by 6 bases and J by 2 bases, with 7 bases between the two germline ends. Germline-derived CDR1 and CDR2 are SGDLS and YYNGEE. CDR3 sequence reads: CASTGDTDTQYF. The CDR3 bases are TGTGCCAGCACCGGGGACACAGATACGCAGTATTTT. Based on the CDR3 plus reference TRBV9 and TRBJ2-3, the full variable domain is DSGVTQTPKHLITATGQRVTLRCSPRSGDLSVYWYQQSLDQGLQFLIQYYNGEERAKGNILERFSAQQFPDLHSELNLSSLELGDSALYFCASTGDTDTQYFGPGTRLTVL.

V is TRBV5-6 and J is TRBJ2-1; 11 nucleotides match TRBD2. This CDR3 is 15 amino acids long. V lost 0 bases to trimming and J lost 8 bases; unmatched junction nucleotides: 4. In germline, CDR1 is SGHDT, CDR2 YYEEEE. In DNA, the CDR3 is TGTGCCAGCAGCTTGGCTAGCGGGGGGTTCGATGAGCAGTTCTTC. Translated, it gives CASSLASGGFDEQFF.

The chain employs TRBV27 and TRBJ2-7; perhaps TRBD2 as D (6 bases). CDR3 length: 14 amino acids. The germline V and J ends were trimmed by 0 bases and 3 bases, with 9 bases remaining between them. Germline V lookup: CDR1 MNHEY, CDR2 SMNVEV (reference sequence). CDR3 loop: CASSLSGTFYEQYF. In DNA, the CDR3 is TGTGCCAGCAGTTTATCGGGGACTTTCTACGAGCAGTACTTC.

The chain employs TRBV6-5 and TRBJ2-3, with 7 bases lining up with TRBD1. The CDR3 runs to 14 residues. The junction had 4 bases not matched to a gene; V was cut back by 4 bases and J by 3 bases. CDR1 is MNHEY, CDR2 SVGAGI, per germline. The DNA of the CDR3 is TGTGCCAGCAGTTCAAGGGGGCAGACAGATACGCAGTATTTT. Its protein product is CASSSRGQTDTQYF.

J is TRBJ1-1 and V is TRBV1. TRBV1 is annotated as a pseudogene. The CDR3 contains 16 residues. The CDR3 DNA sequence: TGCACCAGCAGCGGAGGGGGGGGATCCATGAACACTGAAGCTTTCTTT. Residues: CTSSGGGGSMNTEAFF.

The rearrangement links TRBV4-1 to TRBJ2-2; TRBD1 agrees at 9 bases. CDR1 is MGHRA and CDR2 is YSYEKL in the germline V gene. The J segment lost 4 bases and the V segment lost 3 bases, leaving 3 bases of the junction unmatched. The CDR3 extends over 15 amino acids. The CDR3 DNA reads as TGCGCCAGCAGCCAGGGACAGGGCGGCACCGGGGAGCTGTTTTTT. Translating it yields CASSQGQGGTGELFF.

This clone is a singleton in its sample. V usage is TRBV10-3 and J usage is TRBJ1-1, with D unclear. Deletions cut 2 bases from V and 0 bases from J, with 7 bases between. Germline CDR1 ENHRY, CDR2 SYGVKD. The CDR3 is 14 residues long. CDR3 protein: CAISEGEMNTEAFF. CDR3 coding DNA: TGTGCCATCAGTGAGGGGGAGATGAACACTGAAGCTTTCTTT.

This clone appeared a single time. The CDR3 loop is CASSGSRQSPSYEQYF. CDR3 DNA: TGTGCCAGCAGCGGCAGTCGTCAATCCCCCTCCTACGAGCAGTACTTC. The genes are TRBV9 and TRBJ2-7; no clear D gene. Germline CDR1 SGDLS, CDR2 YYNGEE. V lost 3 bases, J lost 0 bases, and 16 bases lay in between. This CDR3 comprises 16 residues.

This chain connects TRBV7-9 to TRBJ1-2, with 7 bases matching TRBD1. Germline trimming cut 1 base from V and 0 bases from J; bases unmatched to any gene: 2. The length of the CDR3 is 15 residues. Germline V gene lookup returns CDR1 SEHNR and CDR2 FQNEAQ (reference sequence). The CDR3 nucleotides read TGTGCCAGCAGCTTAGGGGGACAGCCTAACTATGGCTACACCTTC. This translates into CASSLGGQPNYGYTF.

V is TRBV18 and J is TRBJ1-3, with D perhaps TRBD1 (5 bases). The germline CDR1 and CDR2 sequences are KGHSH and LQKENI. There are 17 residues in the CDR3. V was shortened by 3 bases and J by 0 bases, with 15 bases between the two germline ends. CDR3 protein: CASSPTVLGGSGNTIYF. As DNA, the CDR3 is TGTGCCAGCTCACCGACAGTTCTGGGGGGCTCTGGAAACACCATATATTTT. Variable domain in full (rest from reference TRBV18 and TRBJ1-3): NAGVMQNPRHLVRRRGQEARLRCSPMKGHSHVYWYRQLPEEGLKFMVYLQKENIIDESGMPKERFSAEFPKEGPSILRIQQVVRGDSAAYFCASSPTVLGGSGNTIYFGEGSWLTVV.

V is TRBV11-2 and J is TRBJ2-5; possible D gene TRBD1, 5 bases. This CDR3 spans 17 amino acids. Germline CDR1 and CDR2: SGHAT and FQNNGV. Trimming pared 5 bases from V and 0 bases from J, leaving 19 bases between. This chain's CDR3 is CASSPSRARQYQETQYF. The CDR3, as DNA: TGTGCCAGCAGCCCCTCTCGGGCCAGACAGTACCAAGAGACCCAGTACTTC.

This clone was seen more than once but under ten times. The chain links TRBV10-3 to TRBJ1-6; D is unclear. Between the trimmed V and J ends, which lost 4 bases and 1 base, there was a span of 8 bases. The CDR3 has 15 amino acids. In germline, CDR1 is ENHRY, CDR2 SYGVKD. The CDR3 DNA is TGTGCCATCAGTGCAACGGGTTCCTATAATTCACCCCTCCACTTT. This codes for CAISATGSYNSPLHF.

The CDR3: CASSPRGSPNTGELFF. The CDR3 nucleotides are TGTGCCAGCTCACCACGCGGATCGCCTAACACCGGGGAGCTGTTTTTT. The rearrangement joins TRBV18 to TRBJ2-2; D unclear. The germline gives CDR1 KGHSH, CDR2 LQKENI. CDR3 length: 16 residues. The V end was cut by 1 base, the J end by 2 bases, with 11 bases between.

The chain uses TRBV6-1 and TRBJ2-5; 9 positions match TRBD1. Germline lookup yields CDR1 MNHNS and CDR2 SASEGT. CDR3 length: 15 residues. J lost 4 bases, V lost 5 bases, and 8 bases had no gene match. This CDR3 is CASSSYDRGSETQYF. CDR3 coding DNA: TGTGCCAGCAGTTCTTATGACAGGGGGTCAGAGACCCAGTACTTC.

The CDR3 is CASSFGVTGLNSPLHF. CDR3 in DNA: TGTGCCAGCAGCTTCGGAGTGACAGGTTTAAATTCACCCCTCCACTTT. J is TRBJ1-6 and V is TRBV7-9, with D maybe TRBD1 (6 bases). The CDR3 has 16 residues. Looked up from germline, CDR1 is SEHNR and CDR2 is FQNEAQ (reference sequence). V was shortened by 3 bases and J by 7 bases, with 16 bases between the two germline ends.

The chain is built from TRBV4-1 and TRBJ2-5; D is unresolved. The J call may be incorrect, as the DNA end agrees better with TRBJ2-7. The V gene's germline CDR1 is MGHRA and CDR2 YSYEKL. The CDR3 length is 15 residues. The CDR3 sequence: CASSQDDLLSYEQYF. The CDR3 DNA reads as TGCGCCAGCAGCCAAGACGACTTACTTTCCTACGAGCAGTACTTC.

A few counts support this clone. The chain uses TRBV13 and TRBJ1-1; 7 positions match TRBD1. This CDR3 contains 12 residues. CDR1 and CDR2 from the germline V gene are PRHDT and FYEKMQ (reference sequence). J gave up 4 bases and V 6 bases, and 2 bases lay outside the gene matches. Written as DNA, the CDR3 is TGTGCCAGCAGGGCAGGGGGCACTGAAGCTTTCTTT. Translating gives CASRAGGTEAFF. The full variable domain, rest sourced from reference TRBV13 and TRBJ1-1, is AAGVIQSPRHLIKEKRETATLKCYPIPRHDTVYWYQQGPGQDPQFLISFYEKMQSDKGSIPDRFSAQQFSDYHSELNMSSLELGDSALYFCASRAGGTEAFFGQGTRLTVV.

The genes are TRBV7-3 and TRBJ1-1; the D is unclear. The CDR3 consists of 13 residues. With 2 bases removed from V and 4 bases from J, the gap between germline ends came to 8 bases. Germline values: CDR1 SGHTA, CDR2 FQGTGA. The CDR3 loop reads CASSLGQRTEAFF. The CDR3 DNA follows: TGTGCCAGCAGCTTAGGGCAACGCACTGAAGCTTTCTTT. Full variable domain (remainder filled in from reference TRBV7-3 and TRBJ1-1): GAGVSQTPSNKVTEKGKYVELRCDPISGHTALYWYRQSLGQGPEFLIYFQGTGAADDSGLPNDRFFAVRPEGSVSTLKIQRTERGDSAVYLCASSLGQRTEAFFGQGTRLTVV.

The genes are TRBV2 and TRBJ1-2; D is ambiguous. The germline gives CDR1 SNHLY, CDR2 FYNNEI. Trimming took 3 bases from V and 5 from J, leaving 10 bases between them. The CDR3 has 13 amino acids. The CDR3 reads CASSDVSGYGYTF. The CDR3, as DNA: TGTGCCAGCAGTGACGTTTCCGGGTATGGCTACACCTTC.